The clone carrying this T cell receptor beta chain appeared once. Its specificity is unknown. The data belong to a study of Tregs in tolerant kidney transplant recipients. The nonmyeloablative bone marrow transplants came from related graft donors, with transient mixed chimerism. Unstimulated Tregs (CD4+CD25+CD127-) and CD4+CD25- non-Tregs were sorted from PBMCs. Overall study results and limits: For some patients, primers changed over time, blocking nucleotide-level comparison. Validation in larger populations is needed because few patients were studied. In tolerant patients, donor-specific Tregs outgrew total Tregs, suggesting antigen-driven expansion.

Libraries were prepared by immunoSEQ multiplex PCR; TCRdb keeps only in-frame clonotypes and omits some of them. This sample has 45,000 to 55,000 clones, with roughly nine tenths found just once. This CDR3 comprises 16 residues. Germline V CDR1 and CDR2: PRHDT, FYEKMQ (reference sequence). Trimming left V 0 bases short and J 0 bases short, with 6 bases between. The receptor comes from a human patient who received a combined kidney and bone marrow transplant. The graft donor may have contributed some T cells. The material was CD8+ T cells from blood (PBMCs), obtained 24 months after the transplant. The genes are TRBV13 and TRBJ2-6; D is possibly TRBD2 (6 bases). The CDR3 loop is CASSLGGLSGANVLTF. The CDR3 bases are TGTGCCAGCAGCTTAGGGGGACTCTCTGGGGCCAACGTCCTGACTTTC.